The TCR beta chain described here comes from a study of a mutant IDH1 vaccine in newly diagnosed glioma. Study in general: Patients arrived already treated with radiotherapy, temozolomide, or both, most having had both. Study results and limitations: Vaccine-induced immune responses occurred in roughly 94% of patients.

Comments on this clone: Its antigen is not identified.

Some clones are missing from TCRdb's copy, which holds only in-frame ones; the method was immunoSEQ multiplex PCR. The table shows about 33,000 clones, with around 85% occurring only once. CDR3 length equals 14 residues. Germline values: CDR1 SGDLS, CDR2 YYNGEE. With 5 bases removed from V and 6 bases from J, the gap between germline ends came to 14 bases. Described time point: baseline, week 1 (first vaccination visit). The treatment denotes: pre-vaccination baseline after standard-of-care therapy. The origin of this receptor is a woman in her 40s with glioma. The source material was PBMCs, sampled from a glioma patient treated with radiotherapy, temozolomide or both. The J gene is TRBJ2-2, the V gene TRBV9; perhaps D is TRBD1 or TRBD2 (5 bases each). The CDR3: CASSEGTHSGELFF. CDR3 nucleotides: TGTGCCAGCAGTGAGGGGACCCACTCCGGGGAGCTGTTTTTT. The variable domain in full, with the rest retrieved from reference TRBV9 and TRBJ2-2, is DSGVTQTPKHLITATGQRVTLRCSPRSGDLSVYWYQQSLDQGLQFLIQYYNGEERAKGNILERFSAQQFPDLHSELNLSSLELGDSALYFCASSEGTHSGELFFGEGSRLTVL.